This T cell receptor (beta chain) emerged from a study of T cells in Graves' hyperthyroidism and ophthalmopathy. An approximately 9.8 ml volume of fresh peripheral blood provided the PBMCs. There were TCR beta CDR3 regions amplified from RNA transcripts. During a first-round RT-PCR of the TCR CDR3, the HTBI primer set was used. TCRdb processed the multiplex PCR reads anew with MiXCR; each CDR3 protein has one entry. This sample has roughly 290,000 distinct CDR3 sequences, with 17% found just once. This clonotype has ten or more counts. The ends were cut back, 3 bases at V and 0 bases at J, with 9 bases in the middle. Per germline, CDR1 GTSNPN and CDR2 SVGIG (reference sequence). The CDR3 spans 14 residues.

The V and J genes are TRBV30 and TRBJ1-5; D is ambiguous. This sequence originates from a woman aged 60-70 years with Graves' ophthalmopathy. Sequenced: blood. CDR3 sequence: CAWSRDNSNQPQHF. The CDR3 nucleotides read TGTGCCTGGAGCCGCGATAATAGCAATCAGCCCCAGCATTTT.